This is a list of T cell receptor beta chains from one sample in a study of blood T cell repertoires in COVID-19. Assay used: immunoSEQ multiplex PCR; TCRdb lists only in-frame clones, some missing. The repertoire holds 60,000 to 85,000 clones, 65% to 90% seen once, with 40% to 50% in the top ten. The sample taken for sequencing was peripheral blood. The receptors here all came from an elderly man with acute or convalescent COVID-19. CDR3s include the opening cysteine and the closing phenylalanine or tryptophan. Fields, in order: J gene, V gene, D gene, clone size, CDR3 DNA, CDR3 protein. D genes are given only for firm matches. Part of the rows lack a size; the others show once, few, many or a class for expanded clones.

TRBJ2-3,TRBV6-5,TRBD2,once,TGTGCCAGCAGTTACAAACTAGCGGGGGGTGGTACGCAGTATTTT,CASSYKLAGGGTQYF
TRBJ2-7,TRBV27,TRBD2,.,TGTGCCAGCAGTCCGCCGGGACTAGCGGTGCTCTTC,CASSPPGLAVLF
TRBJ2-1,TRBV3-1/TRBV3-2,.,few,TGTGCCAGCAGCCAAGATTGGGGCCAGATCTACAATGAGCAGTTCTTC,CASSQDWGQIYNEQFF
TRBJ1-5,TRBV6-6,TRBD1,.,TGTGCCAGCAGTCGCCGACAGGGATCAGCGGATAGCAATCAGCCCCAGCATTTT,CASSRRQGSADSNQPQHF
TRBJ1-4,TRBV28,TRBD1,.,TGTGCCAGCAGGACCGACAGGGGTTCTAATGAAAAACTGTTTTTT,CASRTDRGSNEKLFF
TRBJ2-7,TRBV27,TRBD1,.,TGTGCCAGCAGTGCAAACAGGGGATCCGTCTACGAGCAGTACTTC,CASSANRGSVYEQYF
TRBJ1-6,TRBV7-2,.,.,TGTGCCAGCGGAGGACTGAGCTCCTATAATTCACCCCTCCACTTT,CASGGLSSYNSPLHF
TRBJ1-1,TRBV5-5,.,few,TGTGCCAGCAGAGCCCTGGGAGACATGAACACTGAAGCTTTCTTT,CASRALGDMNTEAFF
TRBJ2-1,TRBV19,TRBD1,.,TGTGCCAGTAGCCCAGACAGGGGCACCTACAATGAGCAGTTCTTC,CASSPDRGTYNEQFF
TRBJ2-7,TRBV7-2,TRBD1,.,TGTGCCAGCAGATGGGGACAGGGTACGTCCGAGCAGTACTTC,CASRWGQGTSEQYF
TRBJ1-5,TRBV6-2/TRBV6-3,.,once,TGTGCCAGCAGCTCTAATACAGGGTCTCGGAGCAATCAGCCCCAGCATTTT,CASSSNTGSRSNQPQHF
TRBJ1-1,TRBV27,.,.,TGTGCCAGCAGTTTAAGGGGGAACACTGAAGCTTTCTTT,CASSLRGNTEAFF
TRBJ1-5,TRBV9,TRBD1,.,TGTGCCAGCAGCTTGGGACAGAGTTATCAGCCCCAGCATTTT,CASSLGQSYQPQHF
TRBJ2-5,TRBV5-4,TRBD1,.,TGTGCCAGCAGCCGAACCGGGACAGGGTTAGAGACCCAGTACTTC,CASSRTGTGLETQYF
TRBJ2-1,TRBV5-6,TRBD2,.,TGTGCCAGCAGCTTGGAAGCGGGAGGGTACAATGAGCAGTTCTTC,CASSLEAGGYNEQFF
TRBJ2-5,TRBV7-3,TRBD2,.,TGTGCCAGCAGCTTGAAGGCCCCTACTAGCGGGGGGCCCCAAGAGACCCAGTACTTC,CASSLKAPTSGGPQETQYF
TRBJ1-1,TRBV3-1/TRBV3-2,.,.,TGTGCCAGCAGCTCGGGAGGGTGGGACACTGAAGCTTTCTTT,CASSSGGWDTEAFF
TRBJ2-3,TRBV7-9,.,once,TGTGCCAGCAGCCCCGAAACCTCAGGGAGCACAGATACGCAGTATTTT,CASSPETSGSTDTQYF
TRBJ1-2,TRBV28,.,.,TGTGCCAGCAGTTTCAGTGTAGGCGGCTATGGCTACACCTTC,CASSFSVGGYGYTF
TRBJ2-7,TRBV23-1,TRBD2,.,TGCGCCAGCAGTCAAAGTAGACTAGCGCGCTACGAGCAGTACTTC,CASSQSRLARYEQYF
TRBJ2-7,TRBV18,TRBD2,.,TGTGCCAGCTCACCGACTAGCGGGACTTACGAGCAGTACTTC,CASSPTSGTYEQYF
TRBJ2-3,TRBV6-2/TRBV6-3,TRBD1,once,TGTGCCAGCAGTCAGGGGACAGGGGAGTGGGATACGCAGTATTTT,CASSQGTGEWDTQYF
TRBJ1-4,TRBV15,.,.,TGTGCCACCAGCAGAGACGGGGGAAGTACTAATGAAAAACTGTTTTTT,CATSRDGGSTNEKLFF
TRBJ2-7,TRBV10-3,TRBD1,.,TGTGCCATCAGTCCCGGGACAGTTAGCTACGAGCAGTACTTC,CAISPGTVSYEQYF
TRBJ1-2,TRBV2,.,.,TGTGCCAGCAGCCCCCGTGGTGAGTCCGGTGGCTACACCTTC,CASSPRGESGGYTF
TRBJ1-1,TRBV29-1,TRBD1,few,TGCAGCGTCTGGACAGGACCACTGAACACTGAAGCTTTCTTT,CSVWTGPLNTEAFF
TRBJ2-1,TRBV4-3,.,.,TGCGCCAGCAGCCAAGAGCGCGGCAGCTTTTACAATGAGCAGTTCTTC,CASSQERGSFYNEQFF
TRBJ2-5,TRBV3-1/TRBV3-2,TRBD2,.,TGTGCCAGCAGCCAAGAAACAGGACTAGCGGGGTTCCAAGAGACCCAGTACTTC,CASSQETGLAGFQETQYF
TRBJ2-3,TRBV19,TRBD2,few,TGTGCCAGTAGTACGGGAGGGACTAGGCCAGATACGCAGTATTTT,CASSTGGTRPDTQYF
TRBJ2-1,TRBV7-6,TRBD2,once,TGTGCCAGCATTGAGATAGCGGGGAGCTCCTACAATGAGCAGTTCTTC,CASIEIAGSSYNEQFF
TRBJ2-2,TRBV7-9,.,.,TGTGCCAGCAGCCCAGGGGAGCTGTTTTTT,CASSPGELFF
TRBJ2-3,TRBV27,.,.,TGTGCCAGCACCGCCTGGGCAGGAGATACGCAGTATTTT,CASTAWAGDTQYF
TRBJ1-2,TRBV6-5,TRBD1,few,TGTGCCACCAAGCTTTCGACAGGGACTAACTATGGCTACACCTTC,CATKLSTGTNYGYTF
TRBJ2-5,TRBV6-5,TRBD1,.,TGTGCCAGCAGCTCCGGGACAGGCGAGACCCAGTACTTC,CASSSGTGETQYF
TRBJ1-3,TRBV24-1,TRBD1,.,TGTGCCACCCGCAGGGACAGTCAAAACTCTGGAAACACCATATATTTT,CATRRDSQNSGNTIYF
TRBJ1-2,TRBV11-3,TRBD1,once,TGTGCCAGCAGCTCATCGACAGGGGAAGGCTACACCTTC,CASSSSTGEGYTF
TRBJ1-4,TRBV18,TRBD1,.,TGTGCCAGCTCACGACAGACAGGGAGGTGGGGAGATGAAAAACTGTTTTTT,CASSRQTGRWGDEKLFF
TRBJ2-3,TRBV28,TRBD2,.,TGTGCCAGCAGTCCACCTGGGACTAGCGGGAGATTTACGCAGTATTTT,CASSPPGTSGRFTQYF
TRBJ2-1,TRBV7-2,TRBD1,.,TGTGCCAGCAGCTTCGGACAGGGCCATCCCTGGGGCAATGAGCAGTTCTTC,CASSFGQGHPWGNEQFF
TRBJ1-1,TRBV5-1,.,.,TGCGCCAGCAGCTTGGCGACTGTGAACACTGAAGCTTTCTTT,CASSLATVNTEAFF